This T cell receptor beta chain was recovered during a study of siplizumab effects on memory and regulatory T cells. Study-level points and caveats: Solely a minor proportion of alloreactive clones could be assigned to unstimulated subsets. Siplizumab significantly decreased alloreactive sequences from unstimulated CD4+ memory cells. Mappable alloreactive CD4+ clones came from Treg cells about 69% of the time on average with siplizumab, against 26.9% in controls.

CDR1 and CDR2 from the germline V gene are LNHDA and SQIVND (reference sequence). The CDR3 consists of 14 residues. V shed 1 base and J shed 5 bases, with 12 bases lying between them. TCR templates numbering 90,000 to 100,000 were assayed per sample. Generated by immunoSEQ multiplex PCR, the TCRdb table keeps only in-frame clones and is missing some. The sample gives approximately 52,000 clones, about 97% of which show up once; roughly 0.6% is in the top ten. A word on this clone: What it recognizes is unknown.

This clonotype originated in a human donor in good health. The chain carries TRBV19 and TRBJ2-7, with TRBD2 as a possible D gene (6 bases). The sequencing sample was made of naive CD4+ T cells sorted from blood. This chain's CDR3 is CASSIAGLPNEQYF. The CDR3 bases are TGTGCCAGTAGTATAGCGGGACTCCCCAACGAGCAGTACTTC.